This entry features one T cell receptor (beta chain) sequence. Its target is not known. The data belong to a study of T cell responses to AZD1222 COVID-19 vaccine. Clones were read by immunoSEQ multiplex PCR, and TCRdb kept only the in-frame ones, dropping some. Counted here are about 130,000 clones, around 84% occurring once; the ten biggest clones make up around 24%. Findings and caveats of the study: No day 14 peak samples; only post-peak repertoires were characterized.

The CDR3 consists of 15 residues. Germline V gives CDR1 SGHAT, CDR2 FQNNGV. V lost 1 base, J lost 8 bases, and 16 bases lay in between. The specimen was peripheral blood, collected on day 0 of AZD1222 vaccination. This TCR came from an adult in good health. V and J are TRBV11-2 and TRBJ2-3; maybe TRBD2 (5 bases). The CDR3: CASSLVTGISPTQYF. CDR3 sequence (DNA): TGTGCCAGCAGCTTAGTTACGGGGATTAGCCCTACGCAGTATTTT.